A single T cell receptor beta chain is shown here with its context. What it binds is unknown. TCRdb keeps only in-frame clones here, not all; method: immunoSEQ multiplex PCR. The sample has more than 450,000 clones; more than 65% are singletons. This specimen comes from a study of shared clonotypes between healthy human individuals. Findings of the study overall: Sampling covered blood only; tissue repertoires likely differ.

The sample consisted of PBMCs. The source is a woman in her thirties or forties in good health. Some clones in this sample may be carry-over from other donors' samples.

CDR3 sequence: CASSLGGNGETQYF. CDR3 in DNA: TGTGCCAGCAGCTTGGGGGGAAACGGAGAGACCCAGTACTTC. The chain is built from TRBV4-2 and TRBJ2-5; TRBD2 is a possible D gene (6 bases). The germline V and J ends were trimmed by 5 bases and 4 bases, with 14 bases remaining between them. The CDR3 extends over 14 amino acids. Germline CDR1 reads LGHNA; CDR2 reads YNFKEQ.